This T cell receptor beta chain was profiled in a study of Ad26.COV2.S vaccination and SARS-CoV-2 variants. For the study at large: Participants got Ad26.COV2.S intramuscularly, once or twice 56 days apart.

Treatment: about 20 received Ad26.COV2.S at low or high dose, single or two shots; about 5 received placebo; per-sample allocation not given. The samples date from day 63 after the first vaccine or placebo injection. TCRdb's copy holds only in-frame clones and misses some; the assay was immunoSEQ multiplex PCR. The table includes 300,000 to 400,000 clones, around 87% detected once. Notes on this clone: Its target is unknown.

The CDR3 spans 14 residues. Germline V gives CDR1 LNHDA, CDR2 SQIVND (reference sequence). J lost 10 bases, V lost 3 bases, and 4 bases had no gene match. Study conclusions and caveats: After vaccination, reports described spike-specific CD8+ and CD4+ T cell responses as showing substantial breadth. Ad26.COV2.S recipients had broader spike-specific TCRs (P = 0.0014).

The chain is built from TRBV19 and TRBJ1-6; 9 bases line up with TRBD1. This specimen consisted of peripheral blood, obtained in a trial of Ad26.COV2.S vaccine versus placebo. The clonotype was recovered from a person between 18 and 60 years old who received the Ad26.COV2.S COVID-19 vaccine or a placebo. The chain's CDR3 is CASSIGTGPSPLHF. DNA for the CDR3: TGTGCCAGTAGTATCGGGACAGGGCCCTCACCCCTCCACTTT.